This entry features one TCR beta chain sequence. What it binds is not known. This record comes from a study of monozygotic twins with inflammatory bowel disease. One entry per CDR3 protein, without DNA, is what TCRdb gives after re-calling the 5' RACE reads. This sample's clone table lists approximately 160,000 distinct CDR3 sequences. General study findings and limits: Since immunosuppressive treatments differed, patient repertoires may have gained added variability.

Blood was collected, roughly 2.5 ml per donor. The CDR3 is 14 amino acids. Germline CDR1 reads SGHTA; CDR2 reads FQGNSA. The sequence came from a human donor with ulcerative colitis or Crohn's disease, or a healthy co-twin of an affected twin (not recorded which). The sequenced sample was blood. V usage is TRBV7-2 and J usage is TRBJ2-7; TCRdb's D gene call, TRBD1, goes unchecked for lack of DNA. CDR3 sequence reads: CASSWDGSSYEQYF.